Described below is a single T cell receptor beta chain sequence and its context. Antigen unknown. The germline CDR1 and CDR2 sequences are MGHRA and YSYEKL. V was pared by 0 bases and J by 3 bases, with 17 bases between. CDR3 length equals 17 residues. Genomic DNA of every subset was divided equally among multiple immunoSEQ plates. The table came from immunoSEQ multiplex PCR; TCRdb's copy has only in-frame clones and leaves some out. The data show under 2.5 million clones, with around 93% seen just once and 0.3% to 0.45% held by the top ten. The data were taken from a study of shared clonotypes between healthy human individuals. Study results and caveats: When naive CD4 clonotypes were compared across several donors, about 4.8% were shared.

CD4+ cell separation produced CD45RA+ naive and CD45RA-negative memory subsets. This TCR came from a man in his late teens or twenties in good health. Some clones in this sample may be carry-over from other donors' samples. This rearrangement joins TRBV4-1 to TRBJ2-5; D perhaps matches TRBD1 (5 bases). The specimen was naive CD4+ T cells from PBMCs. As for subset: CD45RA+ positively selected. In nucleotides, the CDR3 is TGCGCCAGCAGCCAAGATAGGTCGGCCCAGGGTAAAGAGACCCAGTACTTC. This translates into CASSQDRSAQGKETQYF.